These T cell receptor beta chains were read from a single sample in a study of T cell repertoires in cytomegalovirus infection. TCRdb independently ran MiXCR on the reads; one entry per CDR3 protein. The table lists roughly 100,000 distinct CDR3 sequences, more than 15% of them singletons, with approximately 8% in the top ten. Sequences were obtained from PBMCs. These receptors all come from a human donor in good health (CMV status not recorded). Some clones in this sample may be carry-over from other donors' samples. Both conserved end residues are part of each CDR3. The D gene is left open where the match is weak. Only part of the rows carry a size: once, few, many, or a class if the clone is expanded.

CDR3,DNA,length,size,D,J,V
CASTKGWEYGYTF,TGTGCCAGCACCAAGGGGTGGGAGTATGGCTACACCTTC,13,NA,NA,TRBJ1-2,TRBV25-1
CASSIYRQGKTEAFF,TGTGCCAGCAGTATATATAGACAGGGAAAGACTGAAGCTTTCTTT,15,many,TRBD1,TRBJ1-1,TRBV12-3/TRBV12-4
CASSPERGPGGEQFF,TGTGCCAGCTCACCAGAAAGGGGGCCGGGGGGTGAGCAGTTCTTC,15,NA,NA,TRBJ2-1,TRBV18
CASSLGNSGDEQYF,TGTGCCAGCAGCTTGGGAAATTCGGGAGACGAGCAGTACTTC,14,NA,NA,TRBJ2-7,TRBV7-8
CASSPGRAGKTEAFF,TGTGCCAGCAGCCCCGGACGGGCAGGGAAGACTGAAGCTTTCTTT,15,NA,NA,TRBJ1-1,TRBV5-4
CASSAISRNQPQHF,TGTGCCAGCAGCGCCATCAGTCGGAATCAGCCCCAGCATTTT,14,NA,NA,TRBJ1-5,TRBV2
CASSGRGDTEAFF,TGTGCCAGCAGTGGACGCGGCGACACTGAAGCTTTCTTT,13,many,NA,TRBJ1-1,TRBV11-2
CASSYHDSNTEAFF,TGTGCCAGCAGTTACCATGACTCGAACACTGAAGCTTTCTTT,14,few,NA,TRBJ1-1,TRBV6-2/TRBV6-3
CASSIGSDTQYF,TGTGCCAGCAGTATCGGATCAGATACGCAGTATTTT,12,few,NA,TRBJ2-3,TRBV12-3/TRBV12-4
CASLGVYTEAFF,TGTGCCAGCCTTGGGGTTTACACTGAAGCTTTCTTT,12,NA,NA,TRBJ1-1,TRBV28
CSVTDLNTGELFF,TGCAGCGTGACGGATCTGAACACCGGGGAGCTGTTTTTT,13,many,NA,TRBJ2-2,TRBV29-1
CASSPFAEVSYEQYF,TGTGCCAGCTCCCCCTTCGCTGAGGTTTCCTACGAGCAGTACTTC,15,few,NA,TRBJ2-7,TRBV18
CASSQERVSNEKLFF,TGTGCCAGCAGCCAAGAACGGGTCTCCAATGAAAAACTGTTTTTT,15,NA,NA,TRBJ1-4,TRBV14
CASGGAPPNYGYTF,TGTGCCAGCGGCGGGGCACCACCTAACTATGGCTACACCTTC,14,few,NA,TRBJ1-2,TRBV19
CASSSDTEETQYF,TGTGCCAGCAGCTCGGACACCGAAGAGACCCAGTACTTC,13,NA,NA,TRBJ2-5,TRBV7-3
CASSYSGQGIGGYTF,TGTGCCAGCAGCTATTCCGGACAGGGGATTGGCGGCTACACCTTC,15,many,TRBD1,TRBJ1-2,TRBV7-9